This T cell receptor beta chain was observed in a study of response to subunit inactivated influenza vaccine. Each CDR3 protein gets one entry after TCRdb re-called the RT-PCR reads with MiXCR. The sample yields under 200,000 distinct CDR3 sequences, around 12% seen once. The CDR3 is made up of 13 amino acids. Germline assignment: CDR1 SEHNR and CDR2 FQNEAQ (reference sequence). Trimming removed 11 bases from V and 6 bases from J; junction bases left unmatched: 8. These data were also filed under a second study, of T cells expressing NK-cell markers. That paper notes: Scientists made TCR beta cDNA using 5'RACE template switching with UMIs. Several experiments added an anti-gamma-delta TCR antibody to sort only alpha-beta TCR T cells.

This chain links TRBV7-9 with TRBJ2-1; 9 bases line up with TRBD1. This receptor was identified in a man in his fifties or sixties who received an inactivated influenza vaccine. The specimen was CD8+ T cells sorted from PBMCs, collected 11 to 12 days after vaccination. The CDR3 DNA reads as TGTGCCGATTCCGGGACAGGGCTCAATGAGCAGTTCTTC. It yields the protein CADSGTGLNEQFF.